Detailed here is one TCR beta chain. Treatment of the sample: oral pan-JAK inhibitor, 5-10 mg twice daily. These data come from a study of CD8+ T cells in alopecia areata. On the study more broadly: Patients given treatment had severity scored by the percentage of scalp area affected.

V was pared by 7 bases and J by 1 base, with 2 bases of the junction left unmatched. Germline V gene sequence: CDR1 SQVTM, CDR2 ANQGSEA. This CDR3 is 12 amino acids long. As the sequencing template, cDNA was produced by extracting RNA and reverse transcribing it. The repertoire was sequenced with immunoSEQ multiplex PCR; TCRdb's copy has only in-frame clones and lacks some. The sample lists 210,000 or so clones; around 66% were seen once. The rearrangement joins TRBV29-1 to TRBJ1-1; TRBD1 matches at 8 bases. The sample consisted of CD4+ T cells sorted from blood, taken around week 46, from a patient treated with tofacitinib. This clonotype was sampled from a human donor with alopecia areata. The DNA of the CDR3 is TGCAGCGCAGGGGGCAGGAACACTGAAGCTTTCTTT. Residues: CSAGGRNTEAFF.